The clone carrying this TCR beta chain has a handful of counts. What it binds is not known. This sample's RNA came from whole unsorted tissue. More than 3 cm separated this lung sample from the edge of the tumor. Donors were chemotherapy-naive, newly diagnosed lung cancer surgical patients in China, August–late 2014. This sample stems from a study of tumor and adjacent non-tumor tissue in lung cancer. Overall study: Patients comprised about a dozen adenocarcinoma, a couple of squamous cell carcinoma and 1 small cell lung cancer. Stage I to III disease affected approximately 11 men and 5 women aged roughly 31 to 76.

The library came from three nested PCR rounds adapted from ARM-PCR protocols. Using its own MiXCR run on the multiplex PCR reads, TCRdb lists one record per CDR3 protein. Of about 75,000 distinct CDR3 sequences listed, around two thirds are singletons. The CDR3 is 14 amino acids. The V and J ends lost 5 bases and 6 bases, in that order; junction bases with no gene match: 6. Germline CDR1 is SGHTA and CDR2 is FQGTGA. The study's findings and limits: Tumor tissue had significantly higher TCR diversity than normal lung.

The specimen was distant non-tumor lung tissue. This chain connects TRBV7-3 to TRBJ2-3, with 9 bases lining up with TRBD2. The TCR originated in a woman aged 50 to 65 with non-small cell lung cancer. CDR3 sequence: CASSPSGRRDTQYF. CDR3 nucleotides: TGTGCCAGCAGCCCCAGCGGGAGGCGGGATACGCAGTATTTT.